This is a list of T cell receptor beta chains from one sample in a study of human T cells and chemical hapten exposure. TCRdb ran MiXCR on the RACE reads and lists one entry per CDR3 protein. The table has about 340,000 distinct CDR3 sequences, around 6.9% seen once; the top ten hold approximately 8%. Sequenced here: whole blood, sampled in connection with sensitization to the hapten diphenylcyclopropenone (DPC). These receptors were obtained from a woman aged 18-30 years with alopecia areata. Some clones in this sample may be carry-over from other donors' samples. Each CDR3 is given with its conserved first and last residue. Size tells how often a clone was seen (once, few, many) or the class of an expanded clone, and some rows leave it out.

j_gene	v_gene	len	abundance	CDR3aa
TRBJ1-2	TRBV20-1	13	few	CSARVPGTGSYTF
TRBJ1-6	TRBV6-5	14	many	CASSRSQSGSPLHF
TRBJ2-7	TRBV6-6	14	few	CASSQGLAGSEQYF
TRBJ2-2	TRBV7-2	19	-	CASTIPGEGLRVYTGELFF
TRBJ2-2	TRBV19	12	-	CASSYDGGELFF
TRBJ1-6	TRBV6-5	14	-	CASSRGQPNSPLHF
TRBJ2-5	TRBV29-1	12	-	CSVERTQETQYF
TRBJ1-6	TRBV6-5	14	-	CASRSDRGYSPLHF
TRBJ2-3	TRBV6-1	16	-	CASSEALGISTDTQYF
TRBJ2-3	TRBV20-1	21	many	CSARALAGAQRNPGPTDTQYF
TRBJ2-3	TRBV12-3/TRBV12-4	11	many	CASLGADTQYF
TRBJ1-2	TRBV6-2/TRBV6-3	13	-	CASTVPGGYGYTF
TRBJ1-4	TRBV20-1	13	few	CSASSGGDEKLFF
TRBJ2-7	TRBV7-8	14	few	CASSFHGGTYEQYF
TRBJ1-1	TRBV5-1	16	-	CASSPPRQGPNTEAFF
TRBJ1-3	TRBV4-2	18	-	CASSQDFRSQYFGNTIYF
TRBJ2-1	TRBV3-1	15	few	CASRTTSGGAVEQFF
TRBJ1-1	TRBV4-2	15	few	CASSQEAGRNTEAFF
TRBJ2-3	TRBV5-1	16	-	CASSPVSRGGSDTQYF
TRBJ2-5	TRBV7-2	14	many	CASSLSGTQETQYF
TRBJ1-1	TRBV5-1	14	-	CASSWNAVNTEAFF
TRBJ2-7	TRBV6-5	15	-	CASSYGGGMAYEQYF
TRBJ2-1	TRBV4-3	13	-	CASSQDISYEQFF
TRBJ1-1	TRBV29-1	11	-	CSADSQGEAFF
TRBJ1-1	TRBV6-5	13	many	CATIPGKNTEAFF
TRBJ2-7	TRBV6-2/TRBV6-3	15	few	CASNPDRGASYEQYF
TRBJ1-5	TRBV10-3	13	-	CAIKQGHNQPQHF
TRBJ2-5	TRBV7-7	14	many	CASSLATGQETQYF
TRBJ1-1	TRBV6-5	14	few	CASSRKQWNTEAFF
TRBJ1-6	TRBV7-3	14	few	CASSQGGRASPLHF
TRBJ2-1	TRBV11-1	14	few	CASSLGVNRDRQFF
TRBJ2-2	TRBV7-6	16	-	CASSSGVAANTGELFF
TRBJ1-6	TRBV7-9	13	-	CASTEGGRSPLHF
TRBJ2-3	TRBV9	14	few	CASSEGARTDTQYF
TRBJ1-5	TRBV15	15	many	CATSRGGYSNQPQHF
TRBJ2-7	TRBV4-1	14	few	CASSQGQADYEQYF
TRBJ1-1	TRBV11-2	13	many	CASSFSGNTEAFF
TRBJ2-3	TRBV4-2	15	few	CASSHTGTSADTQYF
TRBJ2-2	TRBV10-3	14	-	CAISEVGLTGELFF
TRBJ2-3	TRBV7-2	12	many	CASSSYTDTQYF
TRBJ2-3	TRBV27	16	many	CASSPISGGLADTQYF
TRBJ1-3	TRBV28	16	-	CASSLDGNGSGNTIYF
TRBJ2-7	TRBV4-2	13	few	CASSQDAPYEQYF
TRBJ2-3	TRBV27	14	few	CAAATSVDTDTQYF
TRBJ2-3	TRBV7-9	19	-	CASSSTSGGAGLLPDTQYF
TRBJ2-7	TRBV25-1	14	-	CASHRGPGSYEQYF
TRBJ2-1	TRBV27	16	many	CASSLFGQGPSNEQFF
TRBJ2-6	TRBV18	18	-	CASSPRREAYSGANVLTF
TRBJ1-6	TRBV12-3/TRBV12-4	14	-	CASSFDSYNSPLHF
TRBJ2-3	TRBV12-3/TRBV12-4	14	-	CASSLRKFTDTQYF
TRBJ1-6	TRBV20-1	14	-	CSAKGEIENSPLHF
TRBJ2-2	TRBV2	16	-	CASRKIAGATTGELFF